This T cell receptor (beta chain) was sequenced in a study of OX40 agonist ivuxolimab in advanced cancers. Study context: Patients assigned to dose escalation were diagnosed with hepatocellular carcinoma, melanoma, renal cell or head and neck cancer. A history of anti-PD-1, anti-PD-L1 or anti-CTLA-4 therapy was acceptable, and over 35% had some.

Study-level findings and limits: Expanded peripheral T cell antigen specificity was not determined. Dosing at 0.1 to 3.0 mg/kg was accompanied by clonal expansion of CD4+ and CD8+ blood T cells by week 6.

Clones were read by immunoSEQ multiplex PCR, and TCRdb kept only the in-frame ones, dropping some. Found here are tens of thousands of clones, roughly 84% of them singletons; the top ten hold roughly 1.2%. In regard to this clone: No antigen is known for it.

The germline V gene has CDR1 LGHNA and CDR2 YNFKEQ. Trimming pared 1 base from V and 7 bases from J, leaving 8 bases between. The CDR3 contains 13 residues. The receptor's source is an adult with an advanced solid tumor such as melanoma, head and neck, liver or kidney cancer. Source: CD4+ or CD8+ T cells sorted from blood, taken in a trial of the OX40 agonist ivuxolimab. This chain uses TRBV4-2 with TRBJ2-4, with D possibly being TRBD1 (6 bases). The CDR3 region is CASSQAQGNIQYF. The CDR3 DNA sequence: TGTGCCAGCAGCCAAGCTCAGGGGAACATTCAGTACTTC.